This T cell receptor (beta chain) was identified during a study of blood T cell repertoires in COVID-19. Background on the study: Acute and convalescent COVID-19 specimens originated in the United States, Italy and Spain.

Germline CDR1 reads SGHTA; CDR2 reads FQGNSA. The trim removed 5 bases at V and 4 bases at J, leaving 7 bases unmatched. The CDR3 is 15 amino acids. This table comes from immunoSEQ multiplex PCR, and its TCRdb copy is limited to in-frame clones, with some not included. The sample records about 150,000 clones, around 78% being singletons. The source material was peripheral blood. The chain has TRBV7-2 and TRBJ2-7; 11 bases fit TRBD1. The clonotype comes from an elderly man with acute or convalescent COVID-19. Here the CDR3 reads CASSLPGTGGYEQYF. In nucleotides, the CDR3 is TGTGCCAGCAGCCTCCCCGGGACAGGGGGTTACGAGCAGTACTTC. Drawing the rest from reference TRBV7-2 and TRBJ2-7, the complete variable domain is GAGVSQSPSNKVTEKGKDVELRCDPISGHTALYWYRQSLGQGLEFLIYFQGNSAPDKSGLPSDRFSAERTGGSVSTLTIQRTQQEDSAVYLCASSLPGTGGYEQYFGPGTRLTVT.